These 7 T cell receptor beta chains originate from one sample sequenced in a study of human T cells and chemical hapten exposure. TCRdb processed the RACE reads anew with MiXCR; each CDR3 protein has one entry. The sample lists approximately 260,000 distinct CDR3 sequences, around 7.3% occurring once. The time point: pre-sensitization, week 0. The treatment is: therapeutic diphenylcyclopropenone sensitization with weekly scalp DPC. The specimen was whole blood, collected in connection with sensitization to the hapten diphenylcyclopropenone (DPC). The receptor set was obtained from a man aged 18 to 30 with alopecia areata. Some clones in this sample may be carry-over from other donors' samples.

Points on this clonotype: A much larger clonotype is one base distant, so this may be a read error. The V and J genes are TRBV18 and TRBJ2-5; the D gene is possibly TRBD1 (7 bases). CDR3 length: 15 residues. The germline CDR1 and CDR2 sequences are KGHSH and LQKENI. CDR3 loop: CANSPLQGGQETQYF. DNA of the CDR3: TGTGCCAACTCACCACTTCAGGGGGGCCAAGAGACCCAGTACTTC.

This clonotype was seen at least ten times. The J gene is TRBJ1-6, the V gene TRBV7-3; maybe TRBD1 (5 bases). V was trimmed by 2 bases and J by 8 bases, leaving 10 bases between them. Germline V gene lookup returns CDR1 SGHTA and CDR2 FQGTGA. The CDR3 covers 14 residues. In DNA, the CDR3 is TGTGCCAGCAGCTTATCAGGGCCCCATTCACCCCTCCACTTT. Its translation: CASSLSGPHSPLHF.

This clonotype appeared a few times. The V gene is TRBV6-5, the J gene TRBJ1-3; 7 nucleotides match TRBD1. The CDR3 spans 15 residues. J was trimmed by 0 bases and V by 6 bases; bases with no gene match: 5. CDR1 is MNHEY, CDR2 SVGAGI, per germline. The CDR3 protein is CASRRDRVSGNTIYF. The CDR3 DNA sequence: TGTGCCAGCAGACGCGACAGGGTCTCTGGAAACACCATATATTTT.

This clonotype was observed a handful of times. The gene calls are TRBV11-2 and TRBJ1-4; D remains ambiguous. Germline loops: CDR1 SGHAT, CDR2 FQNNGV. The CDR3 extends over 16 amino acids. The germline V and J ends were trimmed by 1 base and 0 bases, with 9 bases remaining between them. CDR3 sequence (DNA): TGTGCCAGCAGCTTAGCCGAAATGGCAACTAATGAAAAACTGTTTTTT. Translating it yields CASSLAEMATNEKLFF.

Only a few counts were recorded for this clonotype. The CDR3 is CASSQTGSGSPLHF. DNA of the CDR3: TGTGCCAGCAGCCAAACAGGGAGTGGTTCACCCCTCCACTTT. The rearrangement links TRBV7-3 to TRBJ1-6, with D possibly TRBD1 on 6 matching bases. The germline V gene has CDR1 SGHTA and CDR2 FQGTGA. V was clipped by 5 bases and J by 9 bases, with 14 bases between them. The length of the CDR3 is 14 residues.

This clonotype was counted between two and nine times. The chain has TRBV5-1 and TRBJ2-1; weak D call: TRBD1 (5 bases). The CDR3 loop spans 15 amino acids. V was trimmed by 2 bases and J by 6 bases, leaving 15 bases between them. CDR1 is SGHRS and CDR2 is YFSETQ in the germline V gene. CDR3 nucleotides: TGCGCCAGCAGCTTCGAGGCAGGGAACTTCAATGAGCAGTTCTTC. This encodes CASSFEAGNFNEQFF. The full variable domain, its missing parts supplied by reference TRBV5-1 and TRBJ2-1, is KAGVTQTPRYLIKTRGQQVTLSCSPISGHRSVSWYQQTPGQGLQFLFEYFSETQRNKGNFPGRFSGRQFSNSRSEMNVSTLELGDSALYLCASSFEAGNFNEQFFGPGTRLTVL.

In this sample, this clonotype turned up a few times. The chain couples TRBV7-9 to TRBJ2-2; TRBD2 might be the D (6 bases). V lost 5 bases and J lost 3, with 19 bases in between. CDR1 and CDR2 (germline): SEHNR, FQNEAQ (reference sequence). The CDR3 is 17 amino acids. The CDR3 here is CASSLRRVARDTGELFF. CDR3 DNA sequence: TGTGCCAGCAGCCTAAGGAGGGTAGCCAGAGACACCGGGGAGCTGTTTTTT.